These T cell receptor beta chains were read from a single sample in a study of T cell responses to AZD1222 COVID-19 vaccine. TCRdb keeps only in-frame clones here, not all; method: immunoSEQ multiplex PCR. The table has about 270,000 clones, about 94% seen once. The material was peripheral blood, obtained 28 days after the second AZD1222 dose. Source of these receptors: an adult who received the AZD1222 COVID-19 vaccine. CDR3s include the opening cysteine and the closing phenylalanine or tryptophan. A D gene is named only where the DNA matches it firmly. Not all rows give a size; the values are once, few, many and, for expanded clones, a class.

j_call	d_call	v_call	clone_size	cdr3_aa	cdr3_nt
TRBJ2-6	TRBD2	TRBV5-1	NA	CASSAQGLAGAGANVLTF	TGCGCCAGCAGCGCCCAGGGACTAGCGGGAGCCGGGGCCAACGTCCTGACTTTC
TRBJ1-5	NA	TRBV3-1/TRBV3-2	NA	CASSQEGQPQHF	TGTGCCAGCAGCCAAGAAGGTCAGCCCCAGCATTTT
TRBJ2-4	TRBD2	TRBV4-3	NA	CASSQDPGTSGRSRNIQYF	TGCGCCAGCAGCCAAGATCCAGGGACTAGCGGGAGATCGAGGAACATTCAGTACTTC
TRBJ1-2	TRBD1	TRBV19	once	CASSQGGSYGYTF	TGTGCCAGTAGCCAGGGGGGATCCTATGGCTACACCTTC
TRBJ2-1	TRBD2	TRBV5-4	NA	CASSQFGGDEQFF	TGTGCCAGCAGCCAGTTTGGGGGGGATGAGCAGTTCTTC
TRBJ1-5	NA	TRBV18	NA	CASSPSTSNQPQHF	TGTGCCAGCTCTCCGAGCACAAGCAATCAGCCCCAGCATTTT
TRBJ1-3	TRBD1	TRBV27	NA	CASSTSDRATNNTIYF	TGTGCCAGCAGTACCTCCGACAGGGCAACGAACAACACCATATATTTT
TRBJ1-5	NA	TRBV6-5	NA	CASSYSDEGPQHF	TGTGCCAGCAGTTACTCGGATGAGGGGCCCCAGCATTTT
TRBJ1-4	NA	TRBV30	NA	CAWSVSRTFEKLFF	TGTGCCTGGAGTGTGAGTCGGACGTTTGAAAAACTGTTTTTT
TRBJ2-2	TRBD2	TRBV7-2	NA	CASSLTSGGWELFF	TGTGCCAGCAGCCTAACTAGCGGGGGATGGGAGCTGTTTTTT
TRBJ2-1	TRBD1	TRBV24-1	NA	CATSVHRQGAGEQFF	TGTGCCACCAGTGTCCATAGACAGGGGGCGGGTGAGCAGTTCTTC
TRBJ1-1	TRBD1	TRBV14	NA	CATSPQGDTEAFF	TGTGCCACCTCCCCCCAGGGGGACACTGAAGCTTTCTTT
TRBJ1-5	NA	TRBV6-5	NA	CASRGTASNQPQHF	TGTGCCAGCAGAGGGACGGCGAGCAATCAGCCCCAGCATTTT
TRBJ1-2	TRBD1	TRBV28	NA	CASSLGTGGGYTF	TGTGCCAGCAGTTTGGGGACAGGGGGCGGCTACACCTTC
TRBJ1-1	NA	TRBV7-2	few	CASSSAQGAEAFF	TGTGCCAGCAGCTCTGCACAGGGAGCTGAAGCTTTCTTT
TRBJ2-7	NA	TRBV5-5	NA	CASSSYNGYEQYF	TGTGCCAGCAGCTCCTACAACGGGTACGAGCAGTACTTC
TRBJ1-6	NA	TRBV6-5	NA	CASSYQGRNSPLHF	TGTGCCAGCAGTTACCAGGGGCGTAATTCACCCCTCCACTTT
TRBJ2-3	NA	TRBV7-2	once	CASSLNLKADTQYF	TGTGCCAGCAGCTTAAATCTTAAGGCAGATACGCAGTATTTT
TRBJ1-5	NA	TRBV28	once	CASIKRPPGKPQHF	TGTGCCAGCATCAAGAGACCTCCCGGGAAGCCCCAGCATTTT
TRBJ1-5	NA	TRBV6-5	NA	CASSYWAGDGQPQHF	TGTGCCAGCAGTTACTGGGCAGGGGACGGACAGCCCCAGCATTTT
TRBJ1-1	TRBD1	TRBV7-9	NA	CASSPRGQGTEAFF	TGTGCCAGCAGCCCCAGGGGGCAGGGCACTGAAGCTTTCTTT
TRBJ1-3	NA	TRBV5-4	NA	CASSLAASSGNTIYF	TGTGCCAGCAGCTTGGCCGCCTCCTCTGGAAACACCATATATTTT
TRBJ2-7	NA	TRBV15	NA	CATSTRLGLYEQYF	TGTGCCACCAGCACCCGACTAGGTCTGTACGAGCAGTACTTC
TRBJ2-7	TRBD2	TRBV11-2	once	CASSSLAGVNEQYF	TGTGCCAGCAGCTCCCTAGCGGGAGTAAACGAGCAGTACTTC
TRBJ1-5	NA	TRBV29-1	NA	CSVGLAVNQPQHF	TGCAGCGTTGGATTGGCAGTTAATCAGCCCCAGCATTTT
TRBJ1-5	NA	TRBV2	NA	CASTSGLINQPQHF	TGTGCCAGCACCTCGGGGCTAATCAATCAGCCCCAGCATTTT
TRBJ2-1	NA	TRBV7-3	NA	CASSSNNVNEQFF	TGTGCCAGCAGCTCTAACAATGTCAATGAGCAGTTCTTC
TRBJ2-5	TRBD1	TRBV5-1	NA	CASGTGETTQYF	TGCGCCAGCGGGACAGGGGAGACGACCCAGTACTTC
TRBJ2-3	NA	TRBV3-1/TRBV3-2	NA	CASSLTDTQYF	TGTGCCAGCAGCCTGACAGATACGCAGTATTTT
TRBJ1-5	NA	TRBV6-2/TRBV6-3	NA	CASSYVGMAQHF	TGTGCCAGCAGTTACGTGGGCATGGCCCAGCATTTT
TRBJ2-2	NA	TRBV3-1/TRBV3-2	NA	CASSQDPVGTGELFF	TGTGCCAGCAGCCAAGATCCTGTCGGGACCGGGGAGCTGTTTTTT
TRBJ2-7	TRBD1	TRBV27	NA	CASSLSGQVNSYEQYF	TGTGCCAGCAGTTTATCAGGACAGGTTAACTCCTACGAGCAGTACTTC
TRBJ1-6	TRBD1	TRBV28	NA	CASRRDRGGSPLHF	TGTGCCAGCAGGCGGGACAGGGGAGGTTCACCCCTCCACTTT
TRBJ2-1	TRBD2	TRBV9	few	CASSVASGTYNEQFF	TGTGCCAGCAGCGTAGCTAGCGGGACTTACAATGAGCAGTTCTTC
TRBJ1-5	NA	TRBV28	NA	CATHQGSNQPQHF	TGTGCCACTCATCAGGGCAGCAATCAGCCCCAGCATTTT
TRBJ1-2	NA	TRBV6-5	NA	CASTPATANRYGYTF	TGTGCCAGCACCCCCGCGACAGCGAATCGCTATGGCTACACCTTC
TRBJ1-3	NA	TRBV27	once	CASSLFGTGRKTGNTIYF	TGTGCCAGCAGTTTATTTGGGACCGGGCGGAAGACTGGAAACACCATATATTTT
TRBJ2-1	NA	TRBV20-1	NA	CSASVSPMSYNEQFF	TGCAGTGCTAGTGTCAGTCCCATGTCATACAATGAGCAGTTCTTC
TRBJ1-3	NA	TRBV9	NA	CASSVTPTGNTIYF	TGTGCCAGCAGCGTGACCCCCACTGGAAACACCATATATTTT
TRBJ2-7	NA	TRBV6-6	NA	CASSSQKGGVSYEQYF	TGTGCCAGCAGTTCCCAGAAGGGGGGCGTCTCCTACGAGCAGTACTTC
TRBJ2-7	TRBD2	TRBV5-1	NA	CASSLSGRSSYEQYF	TGCGCCAGCAGCCTCAGCGGGAGGAGCTCCTACGAGCAGTACTTC
TRBJ2-5	NA	TRBV15	NA	CATSSGGGRGETQYF	TGTGCCACCAGCAGCGGAGGGGGTAGGGGGGAGACCCAGTACTTC
TRBJ1-2	TRBD1	TRBV6-5	NA	CASTTGGGYTF	TGTGCCAGCACGACAGGGGGTGGCTACACCTTC
TRBJ2-2	NA	TRBV7-9	NA	CASSPGLAEGTGELFF	TGTGCCAGCAGCCCGGGGCTAGCAGAGGGGACCGGGGAGCTGTTTTTT
TRBJ1-6	NA	TRBV5-5	NA	CASSLGQGNSPLHF	TGTGCCAGCAGCTTGGGCCAGGGAAATTCACCCCTCCACTTT
TRBJ2-5	TRBD1	TRBV13	NA	CASSRGRETQYF	TGTGCCAGCAGCAGGGGGCGTGAGACCCAGTACTTC